The 10 T cell receptor beta chains below come from one sample, sequenced in a study of blood T cell repertoires in COVID-19. Measured with immunoSEQ multiplex PCR; TCRdb has only the in-frame clones, and not every one. Among some 250,000 clones listed, 70% to 90% were seen once. Material for sequencing was peripheral blood. Source of these receptors: a middle-aged woman who had recovered from COVID-19.

This sequence joins TRBV7-2 and TRBJ2-1, with 7 bases aligning to TRBD2. Germline V gene data show CDR1 as SGHTA and CDR2 as FQGNSA. V lost 5 bases, J lost 5 bases, and 9 bases stayed unmatched. The CDR3 length is 15 residues. CDR3 DNA sequence: TGTGCCAGCAGCCCCGGGCTAGCGGAGAACAATGAGCAGTTCTTC. Translating it yields CASSPGLAENNEQFF.

This clone is a singleton in its sample. The V call is TRBV6-5, the J call TRBJ2-1, with 9 bases lining up with TRBD1. Germline assignment: CDR1 MNHEY and CDR2 SVGAGI. The CDR3 length is 15 residues. V was clipped by 1 base and J by 3 bases; unmatched bases: 1. The CDR3 is CASSYLGQGYNEQFF. The CDR3 region has the DNA TGTGCCAGCAGTTACTTGGGACAGGGCTACAATGAGCAGTTCTTC.

This clone came up once. The CDR3 region has the DNA TGTGCCAGCTCTTGGGGCGAACTGAACACCGGGGAGCTGTTTTTT. Protein product: CASSWGELNTGELFF. The chain has TRBV3-1 (or the pseudogene TRBV3-2) and TRBJ2-2; a weak D match, TRBD1 (5 bases). Trimming stripped 8 bases from V and 1 base from J, with 14 bases between. The V gene's germline CDR1 is LGHDT and CDR2 YNNKEL (reference sequence). This CDR3 comprises 15 residues.

CDR3 DNA: TGCGCCAGCAGCCTTGGTCCGGAGAATGAGCAGTTCTTC. This translates into CASSLGPENEQFF. V and J are TRBV4-3 and TRBJ2-1; D gene ambiguous. Trimming took off 4 bases at V and 7 bases at J, with 11 bases between the two ends. The length of the CDR3 is 13 residues. Germline CDR1 reads LGHNA; CDR2 reads YSLEER.

The chain employs TRBV19 and TRBJ2-2; 8 positions agree with TRBD2. CDR1 and CDR2 from the germline V gene are LNHDA and SQIVND (reference sequence). V was clipped by 10 bases and J by 0 bases; unmatched bases: 4. The CDR3 is made up of 14 amino acids. The CDR3 region has the DNA TGTGCCACCACACTAGCGGCGAACACCGGGGAGCTGTTTTTT. It yields the protein CATTLAANTGELFF.

The CDR3 protein is CASSPKGGAGKVQETQYF. Written as DNA, the CDR3 is TGCGCCAGCAGCCCCAAGGGAGGGGCAGGGAAGGTTCAAGAGACCCAGTACTTC. This chain connects TRBV4-1 to TRBJ2-5; 7 positions agree with TRBD2. This CDR3 has 18 amino acids. Trimming took 4 bases from V and 2 from J; bases not matched to a gene: 16. Germline CDR1 and CDR2: MGHRA and YSYEKL.

The chain links TRBV5-4 to TRBJ1-3; tentative D call: TRBD1 (6 bases). The CDR3 is 15 residues long. The ends were cut back, 0 bases at V and 2 bases at J, with 9 bases in the middle. Per germline, CDR1 SGHNT and CDR2 YYREEE (reference sequence). Here the CDR3 reads CASSLVGGAGNTIYF. The CDR3 DNA sequence: TGTGCCAGCAGCTTGGTAGGGGGAGCTGGAAACACCATATATTTT.

This chain links TRBV7-2 with TRBJ2-5; 8 nucleotides match TRBD2. The CDR3 has 15 amino acids. CDR1 SGHTA and CDR2 FQGNSA come from the germline V gene. Losses at the gene ends were 8 bases for V and 4 bases for J; bases not matched to a gene: 12. This CDR3 reads CASGTSGQRRETQYF. In DNA form, the CDR3 reads TGTGCCAGCGGTACTAGCGGCCAAAGGAGAGAGACCCAGTACTTC.

The gene calls are TRBV14 and TRBJ2-5, with 8 bases aligning to TRBD1. The CDR3 extends over 16 amino acids. J lost 1 base, V lost 0 bases, and 4 bases had no gene match. Germline-derived CDR1 and CDR2 are SGHDN and FVKESK. CDR3: CASSQDGTGFQETQYF. The DNA for the CDR3 is TGTGCCAGCAGCCAAGATGGGACAGGATTCCAAGAGACCCAGTACTTC.

This clone was counted only a few times. The J gene is TRBJ2-1, the V gene TRBV24-1; TRBD1 aligns across 8 bases. J was trimmed by 10 bases and V by 7 bases; bases with no gene match: 8. The CDR3 loop spans 13 amino acids. The germline V gene has CDR1 KGHDR and CDR2 SFDVKD. CDR3 residues: CATRRQGIEEQFF. CDR3 DNA sequence: TGTGCCACCAGAAGACAGGGGATCGAGGAGCAGTTCTTC.